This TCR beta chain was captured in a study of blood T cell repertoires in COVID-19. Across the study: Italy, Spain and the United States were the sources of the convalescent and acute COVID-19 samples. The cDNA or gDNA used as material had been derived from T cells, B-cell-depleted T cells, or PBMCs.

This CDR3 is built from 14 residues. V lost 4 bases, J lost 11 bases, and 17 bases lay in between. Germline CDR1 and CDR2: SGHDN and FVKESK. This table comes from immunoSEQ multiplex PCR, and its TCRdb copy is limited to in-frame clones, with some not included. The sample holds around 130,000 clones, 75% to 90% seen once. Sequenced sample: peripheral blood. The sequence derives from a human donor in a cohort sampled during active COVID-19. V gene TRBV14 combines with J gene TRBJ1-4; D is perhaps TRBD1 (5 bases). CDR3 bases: TGTGCCAGCAGCCCCGCAGGCGTTCAGGGTAAACTGTTTTTT. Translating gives CASSPAGVQGKLFF.